This record concerns one T cell receptor (beta chain) sequence. The V gene lost 1 base and the J gene lost 7 bases, with 22 bases spanning the gap. The CDR3 is made up of 16 amino acids. Germline-derived CDR1 and CDR2 are GTSNPN and SVGIG (reference sequence). This record belongs to a study of blood T cell repertoires in COVID-19. Overall study: Samples of COVID-19 (acute and convalescent) were obtained from the United States, Italy and Spain. PBMCs, B-cell-depleted T cells, or T cells provided the cDNA or gDNA that made up the material.

Per the original data handling: Reference gene primer amplification gave estimated nucleated cell counts. Here immunoSEQ multiplex PCR was the method, and the copy in TCRdb shows in-frame clones only, minus some. V, J and clone size are those of that table, while D and trimming were read from the DNA. This table holds tens of thousands of clones, 80% to 85% found once. The V and J genes are TRBV30 and TRBJ1-2; D remains unclear. Sample: peripheral blood. The clonotype was recovered from a man between 60 and 75 years old with acute or convalescent COVID-19. The chain's CDR3 is CAWSAPHRESGRGYTF. The CDR3 DNA sequence: TGTGCCTGGAGTGCCCCCCACCGGGAATCGGGTCGTGGCTACACCTTC. Full variable domain (missing parts from reference TRBV30 and TRBJ1-2): SQTIHQWPATLVQPVGSPLSLECTVEGTSNPNLYWYRQAAGRGLQLLFYSVGIGQISSEVPQNLSASRPQDRQFILSSKKLLLSDSGFYLCAWSAPHRESGRGYTFGSGTRLTVV.